This TCR beta chain was sequenced for a study of identical twins. V lost 7 bases to trimming and J lost 0 bases, with 15 bases between them. In germline, CDR1 is SGDLS, CDR2 YYNGEE. CDR3 length: 15 amino acids. TCRdb processed the 5' RACE reads anew with MiXCR; each CDR3 protein has one entry. The data show 450,000 to 650,000 distinct CDR3 sequences, roughly 9.9% seen once. In its sample, this clonotype was seen a few times. These data are also associated with another study on yellow fever vaccine responses in identical twins.

Sequencing was performed on PBMCs. The clonotype originates from a young woman in good health. The rearrangement links TRBV9 to TRBJ2-3; the D call may be TRBD1 or TRBD2 (6 bases each). Here the CDR3 reads CASHPRGLSTDTQYF. The CDR3 nucleotides read TGTGCCAGCCACCCACGGGGGCTGAGCACAGATACGCAGTATTTT. Full variable domain (remainder filled in from reference TRBV9 and TRBJ2-3): DSGVTQTPKHLITATGQRVTLRCSPRSGDLSVYWYQQSLDQGLQFLIQYYNGEERAKGNILERFSAQQFPDLHSELNLSSLELGDSALYFCASHPRGLSTDTQYFGPGTRLTVL.